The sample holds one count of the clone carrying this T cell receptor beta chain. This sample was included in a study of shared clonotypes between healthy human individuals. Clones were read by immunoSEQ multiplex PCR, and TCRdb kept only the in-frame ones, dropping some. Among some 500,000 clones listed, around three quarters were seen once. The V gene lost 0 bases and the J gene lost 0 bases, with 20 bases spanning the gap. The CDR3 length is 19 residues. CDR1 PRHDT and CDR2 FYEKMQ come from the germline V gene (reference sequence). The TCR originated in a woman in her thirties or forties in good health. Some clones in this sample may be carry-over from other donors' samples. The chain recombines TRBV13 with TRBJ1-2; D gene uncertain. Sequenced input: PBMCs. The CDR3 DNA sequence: TGTGCCAGCAGCTTAGGTCGGCTCCTCAAACCAGGAGCTAACTATGGCTACACCTTC. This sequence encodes CASSLGRLLKPGANYGYTF.